This T cell receptor beta chain was obtained from a study of control samples from healthy donors and cancer patients. Libraries were prepared by immunoSEQ multiplex PCR; TCRdb keeps only in-frame clonotypes and omits some of them. The data contain approximately 68,000 clones, about 83% of them singletons. The germline gives CDR1 MNHNY, CDR2 SVGAGI (reference sequence). V was cut by 0 bases and J by 3 bases, with 3 bases left in between. The CDR3 contains 14 residues. The chain joins TRBV6-6 to TRBJ2-6; D is ambiguous. The receptor comes from a man between 60 and 75 years old in good health. Sequencing used blood. The CDR3 here is CASSYSHGANVLTF. Written as DNA, the CDR3 is TGTGCCAGCAGTTACTCACATGGGGCCAACGTCCTGACTTTC.